Here is one T cell receptor (beta chain) with its context. Sequenced by immunoSEQ multiplex PCR; TCRdb stores in-frame clones only, minus some. This sample has 250,000 or so clones, with 85% to 90% found just once. V shed 5 bases and J shed 1 base, with 8 bases lying between them. CDR1 and CDR2 from the germline V gene are SGHNT and YENEEA. The CDR3 covers 13 residues. The sample is drawn from a study of blood T cell repertoires in COVID-19. The TCR originated in a man between 60 and 75 years old with acute or convalescent COVID-19. This sequence joins TRBV11-3 and TRBJ2-5, with D possibly matching TRBD2 (5 bases). Material for sequencing was peripheral blood. The CDR3 DNA reads as TGTGCCAGCAGCCGGGGTACCCAAGAGACCCAGTACTTC. Amino acid sequence: CASSRGTQETQYF. Supplemented by reference TRBV11-3 and TRBJ2-5, the full variable domain reads EAGVVQSPRYKIIEKKQPVAFWCNPISGHNTLYWYLQNLGQGPELLIRYENEEAVDDSQLPKDRFSAERLKGVDSTLKIQPAELGDSAVYLCASSRGTQETQYFGPGTRLLVL.